A selection of T cell receptor beta chains follows, all from one sample in a study of Ad26.COV2.S vaccination and SARS-CoV-2 variants. Profiled with immunoSEQ multiplex PCR; TCRdb holds only in-frame clones, not every one. The sample carries 300,000 to 450,000 clones, roughly 94% recorded once. This specimen consisted of peripheral blood, obtained after recovery from COVID-19. These TCRs come from a human donor who had recovered from COVID-19. Both conserved end residues are part of each CDR3. A D gene is named only where the DNA matches it firmly. Clone size is not always given. Where it is, it says once, few, many or a class for expanded clones.

j_gene	abundance	v_gene	d_gene	CDR3aa	CDR3nt
TRBJ1-5	-	TRBV12-3/TRBV12-4	-	CAIGHSNQPQHF	TGTGCCATAGGCCATAGCAATCAGCCCCAGCATTTT
TRBJ2-7	-	TRBV6-6	-	CASIRDLAHEQYF	TGTGCCAGCATCAGGGACCTGGCCCACGAGCAGTACTTC
TRBJ2-3	-	TRBV19	-	CASSIGTGRPTDTQYF	TGTGCCAGTAGTATAGGTACAGGCCGCCCCACAGATACGCAGTATTTT
TRBJ2-2	-	TRBV7-3	-	CASTLNTGELFF	TGTGCCAGCACCCTAAATACCGGGGAGCTGTTTTTT
TRBJ1-2	-	TRBV18	-	CASSPVRGKVDGYTF	TGTGCCAGCTCACCAGTCAGGGGAAAGGTGGATGGCTACACCTTC
TRBJ1-4	-	TRBV3-1/TRBV3-2	-	CASSPDGARSNEKLFF	TGTGCCAGCAGCCCTGACGGGGCGAGGTCTAATGAAAAACTGTTTTTT
TRBJ2-4	-	TRBV2	TRBD1	CASSEARGLDIQYF	TGTGCCAGCAGTGAGGCCAGGGGGCTGGACATTCAGTACTTC
TRBJ2-5	-	TRBV3-1/TRBV3-2	-	CASSQEGIETQYF	TGTGCCAGCAGCCAAGAGGGTATAGAGACCCAGTACTTC
TRBJ1-4	-	TRBV20-1	TRBD1	CSASLTGTNEKLFF	TGCAGTGCTAGTCTGACAGGGACTAATGAAAAACTGTTTTTT
TRBJ2-3	-	TRBV3-1/TRBV3-2	-	CASSRPMDLDTQYF	TGTGCCAGCAGCCGTCCAATGGATCTGGATACGCAGTATTTT
TRBJ2-7	-	TRBV5-1	-	CATSWGTISGEQYF	TGCGCCACCTCATGGGGGACAATATCGGGGGAGCAGTACTTC
TRBJ1-1	-	TRBV20-1	-	CSARWNTEAFF	TGCAGTGCTAGATGGAACACTGAAGCTTTCTTT
TRBJ1-1	-	TRBV9	TRBD1	CASSATGATEAFF	TGTGCCAGCAGCGCTACAGGGGCCACTGAAGCTTTCTTT
TRBJ1-1	-	TRBV29-1	TRBD1	CSVGGGRTGGVLTEAFF	TGCAGCGTTGGGGGCGGGAGGACAGGGGGCGTTTTGACTGAAGCTTTCTTT
TRBJ2-2	few	TRBV5-6	TRBD1	CASSYYRDRGAGELFF	TGTGCCAGCAGCTACTACCGGGACAGGGGAGCGGGGGAGCTGTTTTTT
TRBJ1-6	-	TRBV7-2	-	CASTVVTPLHF	TGTGCCAGCACCGTTGTAACACCCCTCCACTTT
TRBJ2-5	-	TRBV4-2	-	CASSPNGGHQETQYF	TGTGCCAGCAGCCCCAACGGGGGGCACCAAGAGACCCAGTACTTC
TRBJ1-2	-	TRBV27	-	CASSLDGWGFGYTF	TGTGCCAGCAGTTTGGACGGATGGGGATTTGGCTACACCTTC
TRBJ2-2	once	TRBV19	TRBD1	CASTRQGVSGELFF	TGTGCCAGTACCAGACAGGGAGTGTCCGGGGAGCTGTTTTTT
TRBJ2-7	-	TRBV11-1	-	CASSVNEAYEQYF	TGTGCCAGCAGCGTCAACGAAGCCTACGAGCAGTACTTC
TRBJ2-7	-	TRBV6-5	-	CASRRARNYEQYF	TGTGCCAGCAGGCGGGCTAGGAACTACGAGCAGTACTTC
TRBJ2-7	-	TRBV6-5	TRBD2	CASIRSLGGSYEQYF	TGTGCCAGCATCCGGTCCTTGGGAGGGTCATACGAGCAGTACTTC
TRBJ1-6	-	TRBV5-1	TRBD1	CASSLLGGGINNSPLHF	TGCGCCAGCAGCCTCCTGGGAGGGGGCATTAATAATTCACCCCTCCACTTT
TRBJ2-1	-	TRBV4-2	-	CASSQESTFDPGRHEQFF	TGTGCCAGCAGCCAAGAGTCCACCTTCGACCCCGGGCGCCATGAGCAGTTCTTC
TRBJ2-7	-	TRBV3-1/TRBV3-2	TRBD1	CASRAGQGSPHNFYEQYF	TGTGCCAGCCGGGCGGGACAGGGATCACCACATAACTTCTACGAGCAGTACTTC
TRBJ1-2	once	TRBV9	-	CASSVGGYGYTF	TGTGCCAGCAGCGTAGGGGGTTACGGCTACACCTTC
TRBJ1-2	-	TRBV29-1	-	CSARPPGYGYTF	TGCAGCGCTCGCCCCCCGGGGTATGGCTACACCTTC
TRBJ2-7	-	TRBV6-1	-	CASSEEGSFSYEQYF	TGTGCCAGCAGTGAAGAGGGGTCTTTCTCCTACGAGCAGTACTTC
TRBJ2-7	-	TRBV5-6	-	CASRRGYEQYF	TGTGCCAGCAGACGGGGGTACGAGCAGTACTTC
TRBJ2-3	-	TRBV6-1	TRBD2	CASSDRLAGSDTQYF	TGTGCCAGCAGTGATCGACTAGCGGGGTCAGATACGCAGTATTTT
TRBJ1-4	once	TRBV6-5	-	CASSGSGPVEKLFF	TGTGCCAGCAGCGGGTCGGGCCCCGTAGAAAAACTGTTTTTT
TRBJ1-3	-	TRBV9	-	CASSGGGNTIYF	TGTGCCAGCAGCGGAGGGGGAAACACCATATATTTT
TRBJ1-1	-	TRBV9	-	CASSTPGRLQAFF	TGTGCCAGCAGCACACCCGGGAGGCTCCAGGCTTTCTTT
TRBJ2-1	-	TRBV6-1	TRBD2	CASSGEIAGGPNEQFF	TGTGCCAGCAGTGGAGAAATAGCGGGGGGGCCGAATGAGCAGTTCTTC
TRBJ2-1	-	TRBV18	-	CASSPDSGTPSYNEQFF	TGTGCCAGCTCACCTGACTCCGGGACTCCTTCCTACAATGAGCAGTTCTTC
TRBJ2-7	once	TRBV19	TRBD2	CASSLWTSGGLSYEQYF	TGTGCCAGTAGTTTGTGGACTAGCGGGGGCCTCTCCTACGAGCAGTACTTC
TRBJ1-1	-	TRBV5-1	-	CASSLPGANTEAFF	TGCGCCAGCAGCTTGCCAGGGGCGAACACTGAAGCTTTCTTT
TRBJ2-2	-	TRBV27	-	CASSSGSGSRYGELFF	TGTGCCAGCAGTAGTGGATCCGGGAGTCGGTACGGGGAGCTGTTTTTT
TRBJ2-1	once	TRBV6-5	TRBD1	CASRMRQGARKFF	TGTGCCAGCAGAATGCGACAGGGCGCGAGGAAGTTCTTC
TRBJ2-1	once	TRBV12-5	TRBD2	CASGGAGYNEQFF	TGTGCTAGCGGGGGGGCGGGATACAATGAGCAGTTCTTC
TRBJ2-5	-	TRBV6-5	-	CASSYSGPQETQYF	TGTGCCAGCAGTTACTCGGGGCCTCAAGAGACCCAGTACTTC
TRBJ1-2	-	TRBV3-1/TRBV3-2	-	CASSQVSSGEGYGYTF	TGTGCCAGCAGCCAGGTATCCTCGGGTGAGGGCTATGGCTACACCTTC
TRBJ1-1	-	TRBV7-9	TRBD1	CASSPPRTGTGPSNTEAFF	TGTGCCAGCAGCCCACCCCGAACCGGGACAGGACCCTCGAACACTGAAGCTTTCTTT
TRBJ2-5	-	TRBV11-2	-	CASSPGWGVSQETQYF	TGTGCCAGCAGCCCGGGATGGGGGGTGAGCCAAGAGACCCAGTACTTC
TRBJ2-2	-	TRBV3-1/TRBV3-2	-	CASSQKRWPRNPWETGELFF	TGTGCCAGCAGCCAGAAAAGGTGGCCCCGGAATCCTTGGGAAACCGGGGAGCTGTTTTTT
TRBJ2-5	-	TRBV6-1	-	CASSEASGQETQYF	TGTGCCAGCAGTGAAGCTAGCGGACAAGAGACCCAGTACTTC
TRBJ1-1	-	TRBV9	-	CASSPGQLNTEAFF	TGTGCCAGCAGCCCCGGACAGTTGAACACTGAAGCTTTCTTT
TRBJ2-6	-	TRBV10-3	-	CAISESKGISGANVLTF	TGTGCCATCAGTGAGTCGAAAGGGATCTCTGGGGCCAACGTCCTGACTTTC
TRBJ2-1	-	TRBV7-6	-	CASSSRGPSPQFF	TGTGCCAGCAGCTCGCGGGGACCCAGTCCTCAGTTCTTC
TRBJ1-3	-	TRBV9	-	CASSSRTRNTIYF	TGTGCCAGCAGCTCGCGGACGAGAAACACCATATATTTT
TRBJ1-6	-	TRBV6-5	-	CASSYSKGKYSPLHF	TGTGCCAGCAGTTACTCGAAAGGGAAGTATTCACCCCTCCACTTT